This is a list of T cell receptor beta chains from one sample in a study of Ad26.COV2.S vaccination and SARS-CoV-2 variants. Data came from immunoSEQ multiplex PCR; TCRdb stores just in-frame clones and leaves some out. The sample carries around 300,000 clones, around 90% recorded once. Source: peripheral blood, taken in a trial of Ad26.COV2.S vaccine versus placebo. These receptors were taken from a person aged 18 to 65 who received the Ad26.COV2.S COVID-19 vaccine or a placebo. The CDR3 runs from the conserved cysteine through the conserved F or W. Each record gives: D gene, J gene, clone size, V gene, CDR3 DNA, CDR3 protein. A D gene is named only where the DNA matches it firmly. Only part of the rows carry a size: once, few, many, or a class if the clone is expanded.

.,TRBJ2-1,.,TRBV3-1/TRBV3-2,TGTGCCAGCAGCCAAGTGACGGGGGCAGTTCATGAGCAGTTCTTC,CASSQVTGAVHEQFF
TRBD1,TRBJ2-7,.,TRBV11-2,TGTGCCAGCAGCTTAGTATGGCCGGGGGGACAGGGCGAGCAGTACTTC,CASSLVWPGGQGEQYF
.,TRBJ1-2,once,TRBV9,TGTGCCAGCAGCCCCCGAGGATCGGGGGCCTATGGCTACACCTTC,CASSPRGSGAYGYTF
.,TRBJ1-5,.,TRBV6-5,TGTGCCAGCAGTTCCCGACAGACCAATCAGCCCCAGCATTTT,CASSSRQTNQPQHF
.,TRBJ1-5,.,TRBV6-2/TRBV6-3,TGTGCCAGCAGTTTGTCTAGCCAGCCCCAGCATTTT,CASSLSSQPQHF
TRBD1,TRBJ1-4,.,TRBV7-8,TGTGCCAGCAGCTTAGCCGGACAGGAACCCGAGGAAAAACTGTTTTTT,CASSLAGQEPEEKLFF
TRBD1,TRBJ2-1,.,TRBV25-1,TGTGCCAGCAGCAACAGGGGCGTCCACAATGAGCAGTTCTTC,CASSNRGVHNEQFF
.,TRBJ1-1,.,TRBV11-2,TGTGCCAGCAGCCCACCCACGAACACTGAAGCTTTCTTT,CASSPPTNTEAFF
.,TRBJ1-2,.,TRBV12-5,TGTGCTAGTGGTTTGGGGGATCCAGGGGGCTACACCTTC,CASGLGDPGGYTF
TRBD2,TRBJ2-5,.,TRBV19,TGTGCCAGTAGTCCCCGGGAGAGGGAGGGAGAGACCCAGTACTTC,CASSPREREGETQYF
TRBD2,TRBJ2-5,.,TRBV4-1,TGCGCCAGCAGCCAAGGAGCGGGGTCGCAGTACTTC,CASSQGAGSQYF
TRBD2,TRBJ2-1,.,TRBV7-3,TGTGCCAGCAGCCCCGGGACTAGTCTTATGGTCAATGAGCAGTTCTTC,CASSPGTSLMVNEQFF
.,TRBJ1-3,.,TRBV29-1,TGCAGCGTTGAATCTGGGGGGGAGTTATCAGGAAACACCATATATTTT,CSVESGGELSGNTIYF
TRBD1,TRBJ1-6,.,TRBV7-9,TGTGCCAGCAGCCCTAGTGGACAGGGAAATTCACCCCTCCACTTT,CASSPSGQGNSPLHF
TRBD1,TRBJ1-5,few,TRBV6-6,TGTGCCAGCAGTCATAGTGGAGACAGGGGTCAGCCCCAGCATTTT,CASSHSGDRGQPQHF
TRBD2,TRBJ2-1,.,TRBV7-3,TGTGCCAGCAGGGCCGGGACTAACTACAATGAGCAGTTCTTC,CASRAGTNYNEQFF
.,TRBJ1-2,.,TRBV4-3,TGCGCCAGCAGCCAAGATCAGAGAGACTATGGCTACACCTTC,CASSQDQRDYGYTF
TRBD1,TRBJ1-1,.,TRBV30,TGTGCCTGGAGACGCACGGCAGGGGGAAGGACTGAAGCTTTCTTT,CAWRRTAGGRTEAFF
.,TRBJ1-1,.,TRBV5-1,TGCGCCAGCTGCACACAAGGGGGAAACACTGAAGCTTTCTTT,CASCTQGGNTEAFF
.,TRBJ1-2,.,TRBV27,TGTGCCAGCAGCTCCCTGGGACCGTCCAGGCGGGGCTACACCTTC,CASSSLGPSRRGYTF
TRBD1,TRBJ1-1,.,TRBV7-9,TGTGCCAGCAGCTTACCGACAGGGAGCTCACCGACTGAAGCTTTCTTT,CASSLPTGSSPTEAFF
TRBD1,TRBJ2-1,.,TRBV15,TGTGCCACCAGCAGAGGCCTGACGGACAGGGGGCGAGAGCAGTTCTTC,CATSRGLTDRGREQFF
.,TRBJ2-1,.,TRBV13,TGTGCCAGCAGCTTTCGTGGGGGCTCCTACAATGAGCAGTTCTTC,CASSFRGGSYNEQFF
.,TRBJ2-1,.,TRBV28,TGTGCCAGCAGTTTATTTGACGGTGAGCAGTTCTTC,CASSLFDGEQFF
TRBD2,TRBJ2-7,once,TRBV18,TGTGCCAGCTCACCACCGGTGCTAGCGGGGAGCTACGAGCAGTACTTC,CASSPPVLAGSYEQYF
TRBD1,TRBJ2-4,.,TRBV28,TGTGCCAGCAGTTTAGGGGACAGGGGGCTTTTGGCCAAAAACATTCAGTACTTC,CASSLGDRGLLAKNIQYF
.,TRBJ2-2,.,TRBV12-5,TGTGCTAGTGCGAGGGGCCGGAGGGGCACCGGGGAGCTGTTTTTT,CASARGRRGTGELFF
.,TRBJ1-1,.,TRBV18,TGTGCCAGCTCACCATACAGAACTGAAGCTTTCTTT,CASSPYRTEAFF
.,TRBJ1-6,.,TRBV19,TGTGCCAGTCAACCGGGTCTTAGCTCACCCCTCCACTTT,CASQPGLSSPLHF
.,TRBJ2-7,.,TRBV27,TGTGCCAGCGGACCCGGCGGGCAGTACTTC,CASGPGGQYF
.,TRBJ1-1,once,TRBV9,TGTGCCAGCAGCTCCTCGAGGTGGACGAACACTGAAGCTTTCTTT,CASSSSRWTNTEAFF
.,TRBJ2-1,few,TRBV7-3,TGTGCCAGCAGCTTTCAGGGTGGCGCCAACGGATTGAATGAGCAGTTCTTC,CASSFQGGANGLNEQFF